Listed below are T cell receptor beta chains from one sample, sequenced in a study of blood T cell repertoires in COVID-19. Generated by immunoSEQ multiplex PCR, the TCRdb table keeps only in-frame clones and is missing some. Among over 120,000 clones listed, approximately 90% were seen once. The sequencing input was peripheral blood. These receptor sequences come from a human donor in a cohort sampled during active COVID-19. Both conserved end residues are part of each CDR3. A D gene is named only where the DNA matches it firmly. Some rows mark clone size as missing; the rest say once, few, many or name a class of expanded clone.

size: NA
D: TRBD1
J: TRBJ1-4
V: TRBV27
CDR3: CASSSAGTGREKLFF
DNA: TGTGCCAGCAGTTCCGCCGGGACAGGGCGGGAAAAACTGTTTTTT

size: NA
D: NA
J: TRBJ2-1
V: TRBV7-3
CDR3: CASSPSGIDEQFF
DNA: TGTGCCAGCAGCCCGTCCGGGATTGATGAGCAGTTCTTC

size: NA
D: NA
J: TRBJ2-5
V: TRBV19
CDR3: CASSMNSDQETQYF
DNA: TGTGCCAGTAGTATGAATAGCGATCAAGAGACCCAGTACTTC

size: NA
D: NA
J: TRBJ1-1
V: TRBV12-3/TRBV12-4
CDR3: CASSWGQGTEAFF
DNA: TGTGCCAGCAGTTGGGGCCAGGGCACTGAAGCTTTCTTT

size: NA
D: NA
J: TRBJ1-5
V: TRBV4-1
CDR3: CASRKGGSGGSQPQHF
DNA: TGCGCCAGCAGAAAAGGGGGATCTGGGGGCAGTCAGCCCCAGCATTTT

size: once
D: NA
J: TRBJ2-2
V: TRBV2
CDR3: CASSYYTGELFF
DNA: TGTGCCAGCAGCTATTACACCGGGGAGCTGTTTTTT

size: NA
D: NA
J: TRBJ2-7
V: TRBV4-2
CDR3: CASSQEGVSYEQYF
DNA: TGTGCCAGCAGCCAAGAAGGGGTTAGCTACGAGCAGTACTTC

size: NA
D: NA
J: TRBJ1-6
V: TRBV6-1
CDR3: CASSEAIGVSPLHF
DNA: TGTGCCAGCAGTGAAGCGATAGGGGTTTCACCCCTCCACTTT

size: NA
D: NA
J: TRBJ1-4
V: TRBV9
CDR3: CASSGLLTGGNEKLFF
DNA: TGTGCCAGCAGCGGACTATTGACGGGGGGAAATGAAAAACTGTTTTTT

size: few
D: NA
J: TRBJ1-1
V: TRBV5-1
CDR3: CASSLGAYTEAFF
DNA: TGCGCCAGCAGCTTAGGAGCGTACACTGAAGCTTTCTTT

size: NA
D: NA
J: TRBJ1-1
V: TRBV11-2
CDR3: CASSFSGGTEAFF
DNA: TGTGCCAGCAGCTTTTCGGGGGGCACTGAAGCTTTCTTT

size: NA
D: TRBD2
J: TRBJ2-1
V: TRBV27
CDR3: CASSLSTSGGSYNEQFF
DNA: TGTGCCAGCAGTTTATCCACTAGCGGGGGATCCTACAATGAGCAGTTCTTC

size: NA
D: TRBD1
J: TRBJ2-6
V: TRBV5-1
CDR3: CASSLVPGQYSGANVLTF
DNA: TGCGCCAGCAGCTTGGTGCCGGGACAGTACTCTGGGGCCAACGTCCTGACTTTC

size: once
D: TRBD2
J: TRBJ2-1
V: TRBV6-2/TRBV6-3
CDR3: CASSYRTSGGPYNEQFF
DNA: TGTGCCAGCAGTTATCGGACTAGCGGGGGGCCCTACAATGAGCAGTTCTTC

size: NA
D: NA
J: TRBJ2-5
V: TRBV19
CDR3: CASSIRTASYIQETQYF
DNA: TGTGCCAGTAGTATAAGGACAGCGAGCTATATACAAGAGACCCAGTACTTC

size: NA
D: TRBD2
J: TRBJ2-1
V: TRBV5-1
CDR3: CASSLVASGYNEQFF
DNA: TGCGCCAGCAGCTTGGTAGCTAGCGGTTACAATGAGCAGTTCTTC

size: NA
D: NA
J: TRBJ1-6
V: TRBV23-1
CDR3: CASSQGSDSPLHF
DNA: TGCGCCAGCAGTCAAGGCAGCGATTCACCCCTCCACTTT

size: NA
D: NA
J: TRBJ2-7
V: TRBV14
CDR3: CASSQDYRTYEQYF
DNA: TGTGCCAGCAGCCAAGATTACAGAACCTACGAGCAGTACTTC